Listed here is a single T cell receptor beta chain. Germline V gene lookup returns CDR1 KGHDR and CDR2 SFDVKD. V was clipped by 3 bases and J by 5 bases, with 19 bases between them. The CDR3 length is 17 residues. These data belong to a study of blood T cell repertoires in COVID-19. In the original processing: Amplification of reference gene primers was used by the study to estimate nucleated cell counts. Sequencing used immunoSEQ multiplex PCR; TCRdb keeps in-frame clones, though not all of them. V and J calls and clone size are as listed in that table; D and trimming were resolved from the DNA. Among about 250,000 clones, around 83% were seen once, and the ten largest hold around 8.1%.

The J gene is TRBJ2-1, the V gene TRBV24-1; D is undetermined. The source material was peripheral blood. The TCR comes from a man aged 35 to 55 with active or convalescent COVID-19. In nucleotides, the CDR3 is TGTGCCACCAGTGATCCCTCGAGACTCCTGACCCACAATGAGCAGTTCTTC. This gives the protein CATSDPSRLLTHNEQFF.